The 23 T cell receptor beta chains reported below all come from one sample, sequenced in a study of blood T cell repertoires in COVID-19. Assay used: immunoSEQ multiplex PCR; TCRdb lists only in-frame clones, some missing. The table has about 80,000 clones, 82% seen once; the top ten hold roughly a tenth. The specimen sequenced was peripheral blood. All receptors come from a man aged 55 to 70 with acute or convalescent COVID-19.

The V and J genes are TRBV18 and TRBJ2-4; 8 bases are a match to TRBD1. CDR1 KGHSH and CDR2 LQKENI come from the germline V gene. This CDR3 has 16 amino acids. V gave up 5 bases and J gave up 0 bases; unmatched junction bases: 6. CDR3 sequence: CASSKTGDLAKNIQYF. The CDR3 DNA reads as TGTGCCAGCTCAAAGACAGGGGACCTAGCCAAAAACATTCAGTACTTC.

The rearrangement links TRBV3-1 (or the pseudogene TRBV3-2) to TRBJ1-2; unclear D gene. This CDR3 comprises 15 residues. Trimming cost V 4 bases and J 6 bases, with 18 bases left between them. Per germline, CDR1 LGHDT and CDR2 YNNKEL (reference sequence). The chain's CDR3 is CASSPLERKNNGYTF. In DNA form, the CDR3 reads TGTGCCAGCAGCCCGCTGGAGCGGAAAAATAATGGCTACACCTTC.

The gene calls are TRBV5-1 and TRBJ2-7; D remains unclear. V was pared by 5 bases and J by 1 base, with 16 bases between. In germline, CDR1 is SGHRS, CDR2 YFSETQ. The CDR3 is 15 residues long. The CDR3 here is CASRVAGTPSYEQYF. In nucleotides, the CDR3 is TGCGCCAGCAGAGTTGCAGGAACACCATCCTACGAGCAGTACTTC.

This clone came up once. The rearrangement uses TRBV7-8 and TRBJ2-7; TRBD2 might be the D (6 bases). Trimming cost V 2 bases and J 2 bases, with 13 bases left between them. Germline CDR1 is SGHVS and CDR2 is FQNEAQ. The CDR3 extends over 15 amino acids. CDR3 nucleotide sequence: TGTGCCAGCAGCTTAACATTAGCGGTGGCCTACGAGCAGTACTTC. Its translation is CASSLTLAVAYEQYF.

The CDR3 DNA is TGTGCCAGCAGCCGGGGACAGGGGGCCCCCCCGGAGGGCTACACCTTC. It encodes CASSRGQGAPPEGYTF. The chain couples TRBV4-2 to TRBJ1-2; 12 bases are shared with TRBD1. The CDR3 extends over 16 amino acids. J gave up 8 bases and V 4 bases, and 11 bases lay outside the gene matches. Germline CDR1 and CDR2: LGHNA and YNFKEQ.

The chain has TRBV7-2 and TRBJ2-3; 11 nucleotides align to TRBD2. The V gene's germline CDR1 is SGHTA and CDR2 FQGNSA. The CDR3 totals 16 residues. Germline trimming cut 6 bases from V and 4 bases from J; bases unmatched to any gene: 9. CDR3 nucleotide sequence: TGTGCCAGCAGTCTTAGCGGGAGGGAGAGGTCAGATACGCAGTATTTT. This encodes CASSLSGRERSDTQYF.

This clone was recorded a few times. The chain combines TRBV18 with TRBJ1-5, with D perhaps TRBD1 (6 bases). The CDR3 loop spans 16 amino acids. V was trimmed by 0 bases and J by 5 bases, leaving 14 bases between them. Germline-derived CDR1 and CDR2 are KGHSH and LQKENI. The CDR3 spells CASSPPGAGVDQPQHF. For the CDR3, the DNA is TGTGCCAGCTCACCACCGGGGGCAGGGGTTGATCAGCCCCAGCATTTT.

This clone showed up just once. V usage is TRBV12-3 or TRBV12-4 and J usage is TRBJ1-6; no definite D call. Trimming cost V 8 bases and J 9 bases, with 8 bases left between them. CDR3 length: 11 amino acids. The CDR3 loop reads CASGTGSPLHF. CDR3 nucleotide sequence: TGTGCCAGCGGAACGGGTTCACCCCTCCACTTT.

The sample holds a few counts of this clone. The V and J genes are TRBV6-5 and TRBJ2-3; 12 nucleotides line up with TRBD1. CDR1 and CDR2 (germline): MNHEY, SVGAGI. The CDR3 is made up of 15 amino acids. V lost 10 bases and J lost 3; bases outside the gene matches: 8. The chain's CDR3 is CATRTGQGATDTQYF. The CDR3 DNA is TGTGCCACCCGAACGGGACAGGGGGCAACAGATACGCAGTATTTT.

J is TRBJ1-5 and V is TRBV2, with no clear D. Germline V CDR1 and CDR2: SNHLY, FYNNEI. The CDR3 covers 12 residues. Trimming stripped 8 bases from V and 3 bases from J, with 8 bases between. The CDR3 here is CASGLINQPQHF. The CDR3 DNA sequence: TGTGCCAGCGGACTGATCAATCAGCCCCAGCATTTT.

The rearrangement uses TRBV27 and TRBJ2-2; a possible D gene is TRBD2 (6 bases). The CDR3 has 13 amino acids. Germline CDR1 is MNHEY and CDR2 is SMNVEV (reference sequence). The V gene lost 3 bases and the J gene lost 5 bases, with 7 bases spanning the gap. The CDR3 is CASSLEGTGELFF. Written as DNA, the CDR3 is TGTGCCAGCAGTTTGGAGGGAACCGGGGAGCTGTTTTTT.

This clone has just a few counts. This chain joins TRBV6-2 or TRBV6-3 and TRBJ2-7, with D uncertain. Germline V gene lookup returns CDR1 MNHEY and CDR2 SVGEGT. The V end lost 2 bases, the J end lost 6 bases, and 14 bases lay between the germline ends. This CDR3 has 14 residues. CDR3 nucleotides: TGTGCCAGCAGTTACATCCCCCTGGGCCCCGAGCAGTACTTC. It is translated as CASSYIPLGPEQYF.

The chain recombines TRBV15 with TRBJ1-1; 7 bases fit TRBD1. The trim removed 0 bases at V and 3 bases at J, leaving 7 bases unmatched. In germline, CDR1 is LNHNV, CDR2 YYDKDF (reference sequence). The CDR3 runs to 16 residues. The CDR3 DNA follows: TGTGCCACCAGCAGAGATCGGGAGGGGGCTGACACTGAAGCTTTCTTT. Its protein product is CATSRDREGADTEAFF. Full variable domain (rest looked up from reference TRBV15 and TRBJ1-1): DAMVIQNPRYQVTQFGKPVTLSCSQTLNHNVMYWYQQKSSQAPKLLFHYYDKDFNNEADTPDNFQSRRPNTSFCFLDIRSPGLGDTAMYLCATSRDREGADTEAFFGQGTRLTVV.

This clone was seen only once. This chain connects TRBV2 to TRBJ2-7; a possible D gene is TRBD1 (6 bases). Trimming stripped 8 bases from V and 7 bases from J, with 18 bases between. This CDR3 region has 13 residues. Germline lookup yields CDR1 SNHLY and CDR2 FYNNEI. CDR3 in DNA: TGTGCCAGCGATCCGAATAGGGGGTGGGAGCAGTACTTC. Translating gives CASDPNRGWEQYF.

The chain recombines TRBV3-1 (or the pseudogene TRBV3-2) with TRBJ2-2; 9 bases agree with TRBD1. The ends lost 5 bases at V and 6 bases at J; junction bases unmatched: 13. The germline CDR1 and CDR2 sequences are LGHDT and YNNKEL (reference sequence). The length of the CDR3 is 17 residues. CDR3 sequence (DNA): TGTGCCAGCAGCTCGCGGAGTACAGGGGGCCGGGCCGGGGAGCTGTTTTTT. It is translated as CASSSRSTGGRAGELFF.

The chain is built from TRBV3-1 (or the pseudogene TRBV3-2) and TRBJ2-7; 7 nucleotides agree with TRBD1. The CDR3 has 15 residues. Trimming cost V 0 bases and J 4 bases; bases outside gene matches: 6. Germline CDR1 reads LGHDT; CDR2 reads YNNKEL (reference sequence). The CDR3 nucleotides are TGTGCCAGCAGCCAAGAAGGAGGCAGGGGGTACGAGCAGTACTTC. It specifies CASSQEGGRGYEQYF.

CDR3: CASSFDRGQSYNYGYTF. DNA of the CDR3: TGTGCCAGCAGCTTCGACAGGGGGCAGAGTTATAACTATGGCTACACCTTC. The chain is built from TRBV28 and TRBJ1-2; TRBD1 aligns across 10 bases. Germline CDR1 reads MDHEN; CDR2 reads SYDVKM. J lost 1 base, V lost 6 bases, and 11 bases had no gene match. The CDR3 loop spans 17 amino acids.

The chain recombines TRBV28 with TRBJ2-1; 11 nucleotides match TRBD2. This CDR3 is 14 amino acids long. The germline gives CDR1 MDHEN, CDR2 SYDVKM. V was clipped by 5 bases and J by 9 bases; unmatched bases: 6. CDR3 sequence (DNA): TGTGCCAGCAGTGAACTAGCGGGAGTAGGTGAGCAGTTCTTC. It codes for CASSELAGVGEQFF.

The CDR3 region is CASSEWGGRKNSPLHF. The CDR3 nucleotides are TGTGCCAGCAGTGAATGGGGGGGTAGAAAGAATTCACCCCTCCACTTT. The V gene is TRBV2, the J gene TRBJ1-6; D may be TRBD1 (5 bases). The germline V gene encodes CDR1 SNHLY and CDR2 FYNNEI. The V end lost 2 bases, the J end lost 7 bases, and 15 bases lay between the germline ends. The CDR3 has 16 amino acids.

The rearrangement uses TRBV6-5 and TRBJ2-7; TRBD2 matches 8 bases. The junction had 12 bases not matched to a gene; V was cut back by 2 bases and J by 6 bases. CDR1 MNHEY and CDR2 SVGAGI come from the germline V gene. CDR3 size: 16 residues. DNA for the CDR3: TGTGCCAGCAGTTACGCCCGGGGGGGCCGGGTAATCGAGCAGTACTTC. It encodes CASSYARGGRVIEQYF.

The chain joins TRBV7-8 to TRBJ1-3; no clear D gene. The CDR3 loop spans 14 amino acids. Germline CDR1 and CDR2: SGHVS and FQNEAQ. Trimming shortened V by 3 bases and J by 2 bases, and 8 bases separated the two germline ends. In nucleotides, the CDR3 is TGTGCCAGCAGCTTCCAGGAGGCTGGAAACACCATATATTTT. Translation: CASSFQEAGNTIYF. Full variable domain (rest looked up from reference TRBV7-8 and TRBJ1-3): GAGVSQSPRYKVAKRGQDVALRCDPISGHVSLFWYQQALGQGPEFLTYFQNEAQLDKSGLPSDRFFAERPEGSVSTLKIQRTQQEDSAVYLCASSFQEAGNTIYFGEGSWLTVV.

The chain has TRBV12-3 or TRBV12-4 and TRBJ1-6; maybe TRBD1 (5 bases). The CDR3 runs to 13 residues. The V end was cut by 3 bases, the J end by 12 bases, with 12 bases between. As DNA, the CDR3 is TGTGCCAGCAGTTTTGGGCGGAGGGGACCCCTCCACTTT. Protein sequence: CASSFGRRGPLHF.

This clone has a handful of counts. The chain recombines TRBV7-9 with TRBJ2-7; no reliable D call. V was trimmed by 2 bases and J by 2 bases, leaving 13 bases between them. The CDR3 extends over 15 amino acids. Germline V gene lookup returns CDR1 SEHNR and CDR2 FQNEAQ (reference sequence). The CDR3 DNA reads TGTGCCAGCAGCTTACGCGACAAGACGGCCTACGAGCAGTACTTC. This codes for CASSLRDKTAYEQYF. Based on the CDR3 plus reference TRBV7-9 and TRBJ2-7, the full variable domain is DTGVSQNPRHKITKRGQNVTFRCDPISEHNRLYWYRQTLGQGPEFLTYFQNEAQLEKSRLLSDRFSAERPKGSFSTLEIQRTEQGDSAMYLCASSLRDKTAYEQYFGPGTRLTVT.